This T cell receptor beta chain was recovered during a study of low-dose radiotherapy and immunotherapy resistance in tumors. Trimming cost V 1 base and J 6 bases; bases outside gene matches: 11. Germline V gene sequence: CDR1 SGHTA, CDR2 FQGNSA. This CDR3 comprises 17 residues. TRAV- and TRBV-specific primers, spanning alpha and beta chains, primed first-strand cDNA. A constant-region primer paired with the V-primer adapter amplified TCRs over roughly 18 PCR cycles. Isolated mRNA underwent amplification by in vitro transcription. TCRdb reprocessed the reads with MiXCR, giving one entry per CDR3 protein. Among 45,000 to 75,000 distinct CDR3 sequences listed, 20% to 25% were seen once. This clonotype has a count of ten or more. The time point was: before trial treatment.

The J gene is TRBJ2-3, the V gene TRBV7-2, with TRBD2 matching 9 bases. This material consisted of PBMCs, taken before treatment. The TCR originated in a male donor with prostate cancer. This CDR3 reads CASSLVSGGGATDTQYF. In DNA, the CDR3 is TGTGCCAGCAGCTTAGTCTCTGGCGGGGGGGCTACCGATACGCAGTATTTT.